A single T cell receptor (beta chain) is shown here with its context. The antigen remains undetermined. This sample stems from a study of T-cell memory formation after mild COVID-19. On the study more broadly: Among the donors, TCR clusters were largely specific to each donor.

cDNA libraries for TCR alpha and TCR beta, carrying sample barcodes and UMIs, came from 5'RACE with constant-segment primers. MiXCR, run by TCRdb on the 5' RACE reads, gives a single entry per CDR3 protein. The data hold around 200,000 distinct CDR3 sequences, with approximately 17% observed a single time. Whole-study results and caveats: Pre-infection memory already had some responding clones, implying cross-reactive memory joined. Contracting clones, day 15 to 85, had balanced CD4/CD8, and later expanders favored CD4+.

The source of this sequence is a man between 18 and 35 years old who had mild COVID-19 (a few samples of this study predate the infection). Cell type and time point are not known. The specimen was PBMCs or a T cell subset sorted from them (not recorded which).

DNA of the CDR3: TGTGCCAGCAGCTTAGCCGGAACTAGCGGGGGACCCATGGATACGCAGTATTTT. Amino acid sequence: CASSLAGTSGGPMDTQYF. The chain joins TRBV7-9 to TRBJ2-3; 11 bases fit TRBD2. Trimming cost V 0 bases and J 6 bases; bases outside gene matches: 11. This CDR3 contains 18 residues. Germline V gene data show CDR1 as SEHNR and CDR2 as FQNEAQ (reference sequence).